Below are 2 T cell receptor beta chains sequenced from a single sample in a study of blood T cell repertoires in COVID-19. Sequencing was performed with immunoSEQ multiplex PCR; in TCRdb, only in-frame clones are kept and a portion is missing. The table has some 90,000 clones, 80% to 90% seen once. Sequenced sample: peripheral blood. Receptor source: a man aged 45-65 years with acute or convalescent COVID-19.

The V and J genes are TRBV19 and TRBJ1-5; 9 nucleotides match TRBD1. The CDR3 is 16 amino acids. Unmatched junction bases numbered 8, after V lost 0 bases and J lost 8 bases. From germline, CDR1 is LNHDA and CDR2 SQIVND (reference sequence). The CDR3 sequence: CASSIDTGQGRKPQHF. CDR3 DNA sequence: TGTGCCAGTAGTATAGATACGGGACAGGGTAGAAAGCCCCAGCATTTT.

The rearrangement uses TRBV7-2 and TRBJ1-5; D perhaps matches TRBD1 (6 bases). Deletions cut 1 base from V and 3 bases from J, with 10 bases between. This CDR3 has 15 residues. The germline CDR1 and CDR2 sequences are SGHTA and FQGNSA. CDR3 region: CASSLVSGVNQPQHF. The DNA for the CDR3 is TGTGCCAGCAGCTTAGTTTCAGGGGTCAATCAGCCCCAGCATTTT.